Listed below are T cell receptor beta chains from one sample, sequenced in a study of technical replicates of blood from several donors. Libraries were prepared by immunoSEQ multiplex PCR; TCRdb keeps only in-frame clonotypes and omits some of them. The sample has some 94,000 clones; roughly 95% are singletons. The sequenced sample consisted of T cells isolated from PBMCs. The receptors derive from a human donor in good health. The CDR3 runs from the conserved cysteine through the conserved F or W. The D gene is left open where the match is weak.

j_call: TRBJ2-7; v_call: TRBV18; d_call: TRBD2; cdr3_nt: TGTGCCAGCTCAGAAACTAGCGGGGCCTACGAGCAGTACTTC; cdr3_aa: CASSETSGAYEQYF
j_call: TRBJ1-6; v_call: TRBV7-2; d_call: .; cdr3_nt: TGTGCCAGCAGCTTAGCGCGAACAGATTGGAATTCACCCCTCCACTTT; cdr3_aa: CASSLARTDWNSPLHF
j_call: TRBJ2-1; v_call: TRBV9; d_call: TRBD2; cdr3_nt: TGTGCCAGCAGCGTGACGGGACTAGCGGGATTCTTAAACTACAATGAGCAGTTCTTC; cdr3_aa: CASSVTGLAGFLNYNEQFF
j_call: TRBJ1-1; v_call: TRBV30; d_call: TRBD1; cdr3_nt: TGTGCCTGGAATACAGGGGGTCCCACTGAAGCTTTCTTT; cdr3_aa: CAWNTGGPTEAFF
j_call: TRBJ2-7; v_call: TRBV5-6; d_call: TRBD1; cdr3_nt: TGTGCCAGCAGCTTGGGATTGGACAGGGCTGACGAGCAGTACTTC; cdr3_aa: CASSLGLDRADEQYF
j_call: TRBJ2-1; v_call: TRBV11-1; d_call: TRBD2; cdr3_nt: TGTGCCAGCAGCGGACTAGCGGGATGGAATGAGCAGTTCTTC; cdr3_aa: CASSGLAGWNEQFF
j_call: TRBJ2-7; v_call: TRBV4-1; d_call: .; cdr3_nt: TGCGCCAGCAGCCGGGAGTTAGGGAGCGAGCAGTACTTC; cdr3_aa: CASSRELGSEQYF
j_call: TRBJ2-1; v_call: TRBV2; d_call: TRBD2; cdr3_nt: TGTGCCAGCAGCGCGGAGACTAGCGGATACCAGAGAGGGGATGAGCAGTTCTTC; cdr3_aa: CASSAETSGYQRGDEQFF
j_call: TRBJ2-5; v_call: TRBV6-5; d_call: TRBD1; cdr3_nt: TGTGCCTCCCAGGGGGACAGGGGCCAAGAGACCCAGTACTTC; cdr3_aa: CASQGDRGQETQYF
j_call: TRBJ2-5; v_call: TRBV6-5; d_call: TRBD1; cdr3_nt: TGTGCCAGCAGTCCCGGGACAGGGGCCAAGACCCAGTACTTC; cdr3_aa: CASSPGTGAKTQYF
j_call: TRBJ1-4; v_call: TRBV19; d_call: TRBD1; cdr3_nt: TGTGCCAGTCAGGGGGCATATTATGAAAAACTGTTTTTT; cdr3_aa: CASQGAYYEKLFF